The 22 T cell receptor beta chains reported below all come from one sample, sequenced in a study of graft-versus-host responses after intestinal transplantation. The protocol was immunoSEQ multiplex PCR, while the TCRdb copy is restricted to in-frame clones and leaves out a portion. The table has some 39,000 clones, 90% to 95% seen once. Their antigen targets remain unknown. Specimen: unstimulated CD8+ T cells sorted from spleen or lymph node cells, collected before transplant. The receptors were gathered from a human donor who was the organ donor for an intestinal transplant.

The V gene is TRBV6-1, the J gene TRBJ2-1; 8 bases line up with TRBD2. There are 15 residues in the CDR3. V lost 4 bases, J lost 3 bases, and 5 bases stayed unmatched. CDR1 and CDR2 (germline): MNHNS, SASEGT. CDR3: CASSVMAGGYNEQFF. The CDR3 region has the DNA TGTGCCAGCAGTGTAATGGCGGGGGGCTACAATGAGCAGTTCTTC.

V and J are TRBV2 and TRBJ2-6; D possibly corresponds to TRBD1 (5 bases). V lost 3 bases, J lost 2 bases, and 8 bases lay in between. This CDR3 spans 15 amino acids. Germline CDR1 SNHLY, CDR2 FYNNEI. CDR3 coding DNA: TGTGCCAGCAGTGACAGGGCCGCTGGGGCCAACGTCCTGACTTTC. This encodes CASSDRAAGANVLTF.

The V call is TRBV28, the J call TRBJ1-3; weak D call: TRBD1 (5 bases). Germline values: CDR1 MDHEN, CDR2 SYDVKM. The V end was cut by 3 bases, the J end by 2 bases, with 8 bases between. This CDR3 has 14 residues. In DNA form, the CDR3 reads TGTGCCAGCAGTTTGGGGGTTACTGGAAACACCATATATTTT. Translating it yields CASSLGVTGNTIYF. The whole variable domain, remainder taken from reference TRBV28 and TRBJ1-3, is DVKVTQSSRYLVKRTGEKVFLECVQDMDHENMFWYRQDPGLGLRLIYFSYDVKMKEKGDIPEGYSVSREKKERFSLILESASTNQTSMYLCASSLGVTGNTIYFGEGSWLTVV.

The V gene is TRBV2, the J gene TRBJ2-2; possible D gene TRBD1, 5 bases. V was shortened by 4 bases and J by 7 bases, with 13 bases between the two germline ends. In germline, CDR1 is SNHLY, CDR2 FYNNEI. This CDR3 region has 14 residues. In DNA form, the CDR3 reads TGTGCCAGCAGTGGCGAAGGGGCAATCGGGGAGCTGTTTTTT. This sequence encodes CASSGEGAIGELFF.

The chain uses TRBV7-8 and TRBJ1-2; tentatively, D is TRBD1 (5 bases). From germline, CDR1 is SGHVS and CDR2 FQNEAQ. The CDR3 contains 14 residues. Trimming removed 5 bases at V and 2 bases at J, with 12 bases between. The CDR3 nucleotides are TGTGCCAGCAGCCCTGTCGGGGGGAACTATGGCTACACCTTC. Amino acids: CASSPVGGNYGYTF. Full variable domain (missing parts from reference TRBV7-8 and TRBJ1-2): GAGVSQSPRYKVAKRGQDVALRCDPISGHVSLFWYQQALGQGPEFLTYFQNEAQLDKSGLPSDRFFAERPEGSVSTLKIQRTQQEDSAVYLCASSPVGGNYGYTFGSGTRLTVV.

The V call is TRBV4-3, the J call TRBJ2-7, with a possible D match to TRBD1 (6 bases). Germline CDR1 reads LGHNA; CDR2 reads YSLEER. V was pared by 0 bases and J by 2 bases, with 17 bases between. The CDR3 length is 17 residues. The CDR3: CASSQDSSTGPPYEQYF. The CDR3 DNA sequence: TGCGCCAGCAGCCAAGATTCTAGCACAGGGCCTCCCTACGAGCAGTACTTC.

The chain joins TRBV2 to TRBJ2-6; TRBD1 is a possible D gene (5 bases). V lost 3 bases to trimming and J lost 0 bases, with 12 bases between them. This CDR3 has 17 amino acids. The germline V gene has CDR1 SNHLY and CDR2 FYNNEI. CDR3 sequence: CASSEDIYRSGANVLTF. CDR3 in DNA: TGTGCCAGCAGTGAGGACATTTACCGCTCTGGGGCCAACGTCCTGACTTTC.

Written as DNA, the CDR3 is TGTGCCACCAGCAGAGGAAGGGTAGGAACTGAAGCTTTCTTT. It codes for CATSRGRVGTEAFF. V gene TRBV15 combines with J gene TRBJ1-1; D remains unclear. This CDR3 region has 14 residues. Trimming pared 1 base from V and 5 bases from J, leaving 11 bases between. The germline CDR1 and CDR2 sequences are LNHNV and YYDKDF (reference sequence).

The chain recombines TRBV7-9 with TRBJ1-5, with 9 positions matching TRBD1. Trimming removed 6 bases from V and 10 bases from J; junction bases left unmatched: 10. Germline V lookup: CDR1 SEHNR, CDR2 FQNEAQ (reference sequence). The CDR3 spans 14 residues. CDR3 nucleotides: TGTGCCAGCAGACAAGGGACAGGGCCCTATCCCCAGCATTTT. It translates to CASRQGTGPYPQHF.

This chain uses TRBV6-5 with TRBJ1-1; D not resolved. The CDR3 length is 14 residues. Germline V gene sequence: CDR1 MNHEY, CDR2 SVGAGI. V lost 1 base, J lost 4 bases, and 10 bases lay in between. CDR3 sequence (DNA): TGTGCCAGCAGTTACTTAATGGGTGGCACTGAAGCTTTCTTT. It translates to CASSYLMGGTEAFF.

For the CDR3, the DNA is TGTGCCAGCAGCGAAACCGGGACTAGCGGGGGGGCTCTTTCCGGGGAGCTGTTTTTT. It specifies CASSETGTSGGALSGELFF. The chain links TRBV9 to TRBJ2-2; TRBD2 matches at 16 bases. This CDR3 contains 19 residues. J lost 6 bases, V lost 3 bases, and 11 bases had no gene match. Germline V gene data show CDR1 as SGDLS and CDR2 as YYNGEE.

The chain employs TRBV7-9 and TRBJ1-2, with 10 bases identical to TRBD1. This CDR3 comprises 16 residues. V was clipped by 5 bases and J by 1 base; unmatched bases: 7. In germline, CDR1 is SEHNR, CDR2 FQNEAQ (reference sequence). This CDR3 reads CASSREGQGFNYGYTF. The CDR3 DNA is TGTGCCAGCAGCCGAGAGGGACAGGGGTTTAACTATGGCTACACCTTC.

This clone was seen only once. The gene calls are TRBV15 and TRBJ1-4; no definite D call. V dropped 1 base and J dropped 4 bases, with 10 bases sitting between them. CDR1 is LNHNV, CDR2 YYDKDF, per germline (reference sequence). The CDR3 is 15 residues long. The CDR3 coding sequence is TGTGCCACCAGCAGAGCCCAGGCCCTTAATGAAAAACTGTTTTTT. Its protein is CATSRAQALNEKLFF.

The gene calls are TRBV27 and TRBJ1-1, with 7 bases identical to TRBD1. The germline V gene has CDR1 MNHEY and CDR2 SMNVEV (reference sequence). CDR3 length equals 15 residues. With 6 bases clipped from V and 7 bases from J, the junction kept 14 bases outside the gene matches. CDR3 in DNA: TGTGCCAGCAGACCAACAGGGGTTAGTGTCGTTGAAGCTTTCTTT. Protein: CASRPTGVSVVEAFF.

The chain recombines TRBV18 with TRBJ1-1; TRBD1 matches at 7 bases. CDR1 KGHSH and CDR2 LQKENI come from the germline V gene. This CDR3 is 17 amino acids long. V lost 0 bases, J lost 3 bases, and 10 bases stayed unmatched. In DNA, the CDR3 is TGTGCCAGCTCACCACCCGATTGGACAGGAGAGGACACTGAAGCTTTCTTT. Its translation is CASSPPDWTGEDTEAFF.

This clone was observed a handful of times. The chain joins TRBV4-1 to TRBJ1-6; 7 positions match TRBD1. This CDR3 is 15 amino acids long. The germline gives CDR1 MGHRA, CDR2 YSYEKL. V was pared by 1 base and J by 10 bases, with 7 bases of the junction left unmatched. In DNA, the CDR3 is TGCGCCAGCAGCCAAGGGGGCACAGGGGAATCACCCCTCCACTTT. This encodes CASSQGGTGESPLHF.

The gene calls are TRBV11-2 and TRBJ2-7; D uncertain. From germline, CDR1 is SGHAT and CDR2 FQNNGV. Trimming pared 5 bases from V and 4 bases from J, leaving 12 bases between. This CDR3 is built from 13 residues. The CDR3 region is CASSPQTAYEQYF. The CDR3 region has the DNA TGTGCCAGCAGCCCCCAAACCGCGTACGAGCAGTACTTC. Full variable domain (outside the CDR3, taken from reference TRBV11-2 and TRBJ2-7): EAGVAQSPRYKIIEKRQSVAFWCNPISGHATLYWYQQILGQGPKLLIQFQNNGVVDDSQLPKDRFSAERLKGVDSTLKIQPAKLEDSAVYLCASSPQTAYEQYFGPGTRLTVT.

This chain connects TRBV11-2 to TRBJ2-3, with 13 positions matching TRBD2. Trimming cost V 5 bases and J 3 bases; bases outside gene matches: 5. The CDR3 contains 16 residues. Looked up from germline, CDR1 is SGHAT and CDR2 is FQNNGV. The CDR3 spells CASSTSGGAGTDTQYF. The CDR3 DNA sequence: TGTGCCAGCAGCACTAGCGGGGGGGCCGGGACAGATACGCAGTATTTT.

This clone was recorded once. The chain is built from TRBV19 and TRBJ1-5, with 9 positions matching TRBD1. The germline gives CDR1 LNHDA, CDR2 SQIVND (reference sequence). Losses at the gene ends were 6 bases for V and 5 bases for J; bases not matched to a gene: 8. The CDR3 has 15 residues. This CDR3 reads CASSRQGEYDQPQHF. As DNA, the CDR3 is TGTGCCAGTAGCCGACAGGGGGAGTATGATCAGCCCCAGCATTTT.

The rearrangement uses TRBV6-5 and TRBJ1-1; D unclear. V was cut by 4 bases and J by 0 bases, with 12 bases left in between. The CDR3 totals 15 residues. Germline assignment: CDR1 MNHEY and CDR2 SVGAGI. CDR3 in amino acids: CASSSPNTLNTEAFF. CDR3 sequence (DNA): TGTGCCAGCAGTTCCCCAAACACGTTGAACACTGAAGCTTTCTTT.

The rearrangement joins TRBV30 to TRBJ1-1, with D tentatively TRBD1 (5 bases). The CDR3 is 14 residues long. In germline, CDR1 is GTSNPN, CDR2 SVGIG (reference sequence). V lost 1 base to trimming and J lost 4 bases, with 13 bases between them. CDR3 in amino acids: CAWSGGDPGTEAFF. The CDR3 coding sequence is TGTGCCTGGAGTGGAGGGGATCCGGGCACTGAAGCTTTCTTT.

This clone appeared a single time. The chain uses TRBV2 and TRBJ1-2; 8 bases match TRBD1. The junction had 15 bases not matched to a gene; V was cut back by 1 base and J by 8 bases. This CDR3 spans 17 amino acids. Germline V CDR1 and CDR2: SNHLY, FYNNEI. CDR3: CASSEVGTGNPTGGYTF. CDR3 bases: TGTGCCAGCAGTGAAGTGGGGACAGGCAATCCCACAGGAGGCTACACCTTC.